One and the same sample provided the 13 T cell receptor beta chains below, sequenced in a study of blood T cell repertoires in COVID-19. Method: immunoSEQ multiplex PCR; TCRdb's copy keeps in-frame clones and lacks some. The profile shows approximately 200,000 clones, around 85% of them singletons. The sequencing input was peripheral blood. The receptors stem from a woman aged 50 to 60 with acute or convalescent COVID-19.

The gene calls are TRBV7-8 and TRBJ1-5; D perhaps matches TRBD1 (6 bases). Germline V lookup: CDR1 SGHVS, CDR2 FQNEAQ. Trimming cost V 3 bases and J 10 bases, with 16 bases left between them. This CDR3 has 14 amino acids. CDR3 sequence: CASSFDRSQGPQHF. Here the CDR3 DNA reads TGTGCCAGCAGCTTCGACAGGTCCCAGGGACCCCAGCATTTT.

This clone was seen only a few times. The chain is built from TRBV7-2 and TRBJ2-3; tentative D call: TRBD1 (5 bases). This CDR3 spans 14 amino acids. Trimming stripped 5 bases from V and 4 bases from J, with 13 bases between. Germline loops: CDR1 SGHTA, CDR2 FQGNSA. The CDR3 loop is CASSTGPWADTQYF. CDR3 nucleotides: TGTGCCAGCAGCACAGGTCCCTGGGCAGATACGCAGTATTTT.

This rearrangement joins TRBV19 to TRBJ1-2, with 8 positions matching TRBD1. V lost 6 bases and J lost 3; bases outside the gene matches: 12. The germline CDR1 and CDR2 sequences are LNHDA and SQIVND (reference sequence). This CDR3 contains 16 residues. The CDR3 loop reads CASSFTLDRAYYGYTF. The CDR3 DNA sequence: TGTGCCAGTAGCTTTACCCTGGACAGGGCCTACTATGGCTACACCTTC.

This clone was counted between two and nine times. The rearrangement joins TRBV24-1 to TRBJ2-3; D is perhaps TRBD1 (6 bases). This CDR3 contains 16 residues. The germline V and J ends were trimmed by 4 bases and 4 bases, with 17 bases remaining between them. CDR1 is KGHDR, CDR2 SFDVKD, per germline. The CDR3 DNA follows: TGTGCCACCAGTGACTTCGGGGACAAGGGGCCAGATACGCAGTATTTT. It yields the protein CATSDFGDKGPDTQYF.

The gene calls are TRBV11-3 and TRBJ1-4; D gene uncertain. The CDR3 length is 11 residues. CDR1 SGHNT and CDR2 YENEEA come from the germline V gene. Trimming removed 3 bases at V and 8 bases at J, with 4 bases between. This CDR3 reads CASSFREKLFF. In DNA, the CDR3 is TGTGCCAGCAGCTTCAGGGAAAAACTGTTTTTT.

The chain is built from TRBV11-2 and TRBJ2-3; 11 bases agree with TRBD2. V lost 10 bases, J lost 5 bases, and 17 bases stayed unmatched. The germline V gene has CDR1 SGHAT and CDR2 FQNNGV. This CDR3 has 17 amino acids. CDR3: CATGPAGVTSGGDTQYF. CDR3 DNA sequence: TGTGCCACGGGTCCGGCGGGGGTTACTAGCGGGGGAGATACGCAGTATTTT.

The chain recombines TRBV24-1 with TRBJ2-3; a weak D match, TRBD2 (6 bases). V was clipped by 7 bases and J by 6 bases, with 13 bases between them. From germline, CDR1 is KGHDR and CDR2 SFDVKD. This CDR3 is 13 amino acids long. The CDR3 coding sequence is TGTGCCACCAGGGGCCAGGGAGGTGATACGCAGTATTTT. Its translation is CATRGQGGDTQYF.

The rearrangement uses TRBV6-5 and TRBJ2-7; a weak D match, TRBD1 (6 bases). CDR1 and CDR2 from the germline V gene are MNHEY and SVGAGI. Trimming took 8 bases from V and 6 from J, leaving 17 bases between them. This CDR3 spans 13 amino acids. CDR3 amino acids: CASARGISSEQYF. CDR3 nucleotides: TGTGCCAGCGCCAGGGGTATTTCCAGCGAGCAGTACTTC.

This rearrangement joins TRBV27 to TRBJ2-6; unclear D gene. The CDR3 spans 16 residues. Trimming left V 3 bases short and J 0 bases short, with 9 bases between. The germline V gene encodes CDR1 MNHEY and CDR2 SMNVEV (reference sequence). This CDR3 is CASSLPTISGANVLTF. The CDR3 region has the DNA TGTGCCAGCAGTTTGCCCACTATCTCTGGGGCCAACGTCCTGACTTTC.

The genes are TRBV27 and TRBJ1-1; the match to TRBD1 covers 9 bases. The CDR3 runs 14 residues. Germline V lookup: CDR1 MNHEY, CDR2 SMNVEV (reference sequence). Trimming removed 4 bases from V and 5 bases from J; junction bases left unmatched: 5. CDR3: CASSWWGQGTEAFF. The CDR3 DNA reads as TGTGCCAGCAGTTGGTGGGGACAGGGAACTGAAGCTTTCTTT.

This clone showed up just a few times. Here the CDR3 reads CASSPQGLGGYTF. The CDR3 nucleotides are TGTGCCAGCAGCCCCCAGGGGCTGGGTGGCTACACCTTC. This chain connects TRBV3-1 (or the pseudogene TRBV3-2) to TRBJ1-2; D might be TRBD1 (6 bases). The CDR3 runs to 13 residues. Per the germline V gene, CDR1 is LGHDT and CDR2 is YNNKEL (reference sequence). With 4 bases removed from V and 7 bases from J, the gap between germline ends came to 13 bases.

The V gene is TRBV5-1, the J gene TRBJ1-1, with a possible D match to TRBD1 (6 bases). The CDR3 loop spans 17 amino acids. Germline V gene sequence: CDR1 SGHRS, CDR2 YFSETQ. Trimming shortened V by 3 bases and J by 3 bases, and 21 bases separated the two germline ends. In DNA, the CDR3 is TGCGCCAGCAGCTCGAACAGGGTTGGGGGCCGCGACACTGAAGCTTTCTTT. This encodes CASSSNRVGGRDTEAFF.

This sequence joins TRBV20-1 and TRBJ1-2, with no clear D. CDR3 length: 11 amino acids. Trimming stripped 5 bases from V and 0 bases from J, with 4 bases between. The germline gives CDR1 DFQATT, CDR2 SNEGSKA (reference sequence). The CDR3 DNA is TGCAGTGCTCTAGCTAACTATGGCTACACCTTC. Translation: CSALANYGYTF.